Presented here are 29 T cell receptor beta chains from one specimen sequenced in a study of tumor and adjacent non-tumor tissue in lung cancer. Three rounds of nested PCR, following a modified ARM-PCR protocol, produced the TCRbeta library. From the multiplex PCR reads, TCRdb called clonotypes with MiXCR, one entry per CDR3 protein. Here the sample spans over 100,000 distinct CDR3 sequences, roughly 80% being singletons. This sample's RNA came from whole unsorted tissue. The sequenced sample was lung tumor tissue. These receptors were taken from a woman in her sixties or seventies with non-small cell lung cancer.

Comments on this clonotype: This may be a read error, as it is one base from a much larger clone. V gene TRBV4-3 combines with J gene TRBJ2-5; 8 positions agree with TRBD2. CDR1 LGHNA and CDR2 YSLEER come from the germline V gene. The junction had 11 bases not matched to a gene; V was cut back by 0 bases and J by 5 bases. The CDR3 runs 17 residues. This chain's CDR3 is CASSQDPASGRWETQYF. CDR3 sequence (DNA): TGCGCCAGCAGCCAAGATCCGGCTAGCGGGCGGTGGGAGACCCAGTACTTC.

The rearrangement uses TRBV11-3 and TRBJ2-2, with D unresolved. Germline lookup yields CDR1 SGHNT and CDR2 YENEEA. The CDR3 has 15 residues. CDR3 DNA: TGTGCGATCCGGTCTCTGGTCGGCCGGACCGGGGAGCTGTTTTTT. Protein sequence: CAIRSLVGRTGELFF.

As concerns this clonotype: The junction does not match germline at one end; this may be a read error. The chain uses TRBV20-1 and TRBJ2-2; D is perhaps TRBD1 or TRBD2 (6 bases each). The V gene's germline CDR1 is DFQATT and CDR2 SNEGSKA (reference sequence). This CDR3 contains 15 residues. CDR3 protein: CRARATGRDTGELLF. The CDR3 DNA sequence: TGTAGAGCTAGAGCCACAGGGCGGGACACCGGGGAGCTGCTTTTT.

The chain recombines TRBV14 with TRBJ2-5; no firm D call. Germline loops: CDR1 SGHDN, CDR2 FVKESK. V shed 2 bases and J shed 1 base, with 5 bases lying between them. This CDR3 spans 13 amino acids. CDR3 in amino acids: CASSQFLQETQYF. CDR3 in DNA: TGTGCCAGCAGCCAATTTCTCCAAGAGACCCAGTACTTC.

This chain uses TRBV11-2 with TRBJ2-7, with TRBD2 identical over 7 bases. Per the germline V gene, CDR1 is SGHAT and CDR2 is FQNNGV. V shed 4 bases and J 5 bases; nucleotides not matched to a gene: 11. This CDR3 has 15 amino acids. CDR3 nucleotide sequence: TGTGCCAGCAGCTACGGAACTAGCGTGAGCAACGAGCAGTACTTC. Protein: CASSYGTSVSNEQYF.

This clonotype was found a few times. This may come from a read error, since a much larger clone is one base off. The rearrangement uses TRBV4-3 and TRBJ2-5; D remains unclear. Trimming took off 4 bases at V and 5 bases at J, with 11 bases between the two ends. Germline V gene lookup returns CDR1 LGHNA and CDR2 YSLEER. The CDR3 runs 13 residues. CDR3 coding DNA: TGCGCCAGCAGCCGAGATATTCGGGAGACCCAGTACTTC. The encoded protein is CASSRDIRETQYF.

A remark on this clonotype: A much larger clone differs by one base, so this may be a read error. The CDR3 DNA sequence: TGTGCCAGGAGTTCAAAGCAATCTAGCACAGATACGCAGTATTTT. Protein sequence: CARSSKQSSTDTQYF. The chain has TRBV6-2 or TRBV6-3 and TRBJ2-3, with D uncertain. The CDR3 runs 15 residues. CDR1 and CDR2 (germline): MNHEY, SVGEGT.

On this clonotype itself: A much larger clone lies a single base off, so this may be a read error. This sequence joins TRBV12-3 or TRBV12-4 and TRBJ2-1; D remains ambiguous. The CDR3 has 14 amino acids. The CDR3 nucleotides read TGTACCAGCAGTTTCGACGCCCAATACAATGAGCAGTTCTTC. This sequence encodes CTSSFDAQYNEQFF.

As for this clonotype: This likely comes from a read error, as the CDR3 has no conserved phenylalanine or tryptophan at its end. This chain uses TRBV20-1 with TRBJ2-2; TRBD1 is a possible D gene (6 bases). Germline V gene data show CDR1 as DFQATT and CDR2 as SNEGSKA (reference sequence). The CDR3 contains 12 residues. The CDR3 DNA reads TGTAATGCTAATGGACAGACCGGGGAGCTGTTTTCT. This translates into CNANGQTGELFS.

In regard to this clonotype: The final CDR3 position lacks the conserved phenylalanine or tryptophan, pointing to a likely read error. The genes are TRBV11-2 and TRBJ2-1, with a tentative D call TRBD2 (5 bases). The CDR3 covers 16 residues. Trimming pared 5 bases from V and 5 bases from J, leaving 19 bases between. Germline lookup yields CDR1 SGHAT and CDR2 FQNNGV. Here the CDR3 reads CASSHISVGRDNEQFI. CDR3 sequence (DNA): TGTGCCAGCAGCCATATTAGCGTGGGCCGAGACAATGAGCAGTTCATC.

In the case of this clonotype: A much larger clone sits a single nucleotide away, making a read error possible. The V gene is TRBV20-1, the J gene TRBJ2-7; TRBD1 agrees at 8 bases. The junction had 9 bases not matched to a gene; V was cut back by 1 base and J by 4 bases. Germline CDR1 and CDR2: DFQATT and SNEGSKA (reference sequence). The CDR3 runs to 15 residues. Here the CDR3 DNA reads TGCAGTGCTAGAGTAGGACAGGGTAAAAGGTACGAGCAGTACTTC. Encoded protein: CSARVGQGKRYEQYF.

The chain combines TRBV29-1 with TRBJ1-5; unclear D gene. The germline V gene encodes CDR1 SQVTM and CDR2 ANQGSEA. This CDR3 spans 14 amino acids. Between the trimmed V and J ends, which lost 6 bases and 1 base, there was a span of 13 bases. In nucleotides, the CDR3 is TGCAGCGTGACGGAGACAAACAGCAATCAGCCCCAGCATTTT. This gives the protein CSVTETNSNQPQHF. Full variable domain (rest looked up from reference TRBV29-1 and TRBJ1-5): SAVISQKPSRDICQRGTSLTIQCQVDSQVTMMFWYRQQPGQSLTLIATANQGSEATYESGFVIDKFPISRPNLTFSTLTVSNMSPEDSSIYLCSVTETNSNQPQHFGDGTRLSIL.

The rearrangement joins TRBV11-3 to TRBJ2-1; D possibly uses TRBD1 or TRBD2 (7 bases each). V lost 8 bases and J lost 6, with 20 bases in between. Looked up from germline, CDR1 is SGHNT and CDR2 is YENEEA. This CDR3 is built from 15 residues. The CDR3 loop reads CASGHLAGGANEQFF. In DNA, the CDR3 is TGTGCCAGCGGCCACTTAGCAGGGGGGGCCAATGAGCAGTTCTTC. The variable domain in full, completed from reference TRBV11-3 and TRBJ2-1, reads EAGVVQSPRYKIIEKKQPVAFWCNPISGHNTLYWYLQNLGQGPELLIRYENEEAVDDSQLPKDRFSAERLKGVDSTLKIQPAELGDSAVYLCASGHLAGGANEQFFGPGTRLTVL.

Worth noting for this clonotype: The germline gene is not matched at one end of the junction; a read error may be the cause. This chain links TRBV6-5 with TRBJ2-3, with 8 bases aligning to TRBD2. CDR3 length: 15 residues. Germline loops: CDR1 MNHEY, CDR2 SVGAGI. This CDR3 is CVSNVAGSSTDMQYF. The CDR3 bases are TGTGTCAGCAATGTAGCGGGATCTAGCACAGATATGCAGTATTTT.

In the case of this clonotype: The missing conserved phenylalanine or tryptophan at the end of this CDR3 makes a read error likely. The rearrangement uses TRBV12-3 or TRBV12-4 and TRBJ1-5; D possibly corresponds to TRBD1 (5 bases). The germline V and J ends were trimmed by 7 bases and 6 bases, with 19 bases remaining between them. There are 15 residues in the CDR3. CDR3 DNA sequence: TGTGCCAGCACCCCGACAGTGAAGCTAAGTCAGCCCCAGCATTAT. Translating it yields CASTPTVKLSQPQHY.

This clonotype was detected many times. The rearrangement joins TRBV5-5 to TRBJ1-1, with 7 bases that match TRBD1. The length of the CDR3 is 14 residues. The germline V gene has CDR1 SGHKS and CDR2 YYEKEE (reference sequence). V lost 4 bases and J lost 5; bases outside the gene matches: 8. CDR3 sequence (DNA): TGTGCCAGCAGCCCAGGGGGGCGGGAAACTGAAGCTTTCTTT. This gives the protein CASSPGGRETEAFF.

Concerning this clonotype itself: Just one base apart from a much larger clone, this may be a read error. This chain joins TRBV4-1 and TRBJ2-7; 7 bases fit TRBD1. Trimming removed 5 bases from V and 3 bases from J; junction bases left unmatched: 4. CDR1 is MGHRA, CDR2 YSYEKL, per germline. This CDR3 is built from 13 residues. CDR3 in DNA: TGCGCCAGCAGCTGGACAGGAAACTACGAGCAGTACTTC. This translates into CASSWTGNYEQYF.

The chain has TRBV11-2 and TRBJ1-1; the D is unclear. Germline assignment: CDR1 SGHAT and CDR2 FQNNGV. This CDR3 spans 15 amino acids. Trimming took 5 bases from V and 3 from J, leaving 16 bases between them. CDR3 sequence (DNA): TGTGCCAGCAGCCCTTGGGAGGGCCACTACACTGAAGCTTTCTTT. It codes for CASSPWEGHYTEAFF.

The chain links TRBV12-3 or TRBV12-4 to TRBJ2-2; TRBD2 matches at 11 bases. With 7 bases clipped from V and 5 bases from J, the junction kept 9 bases outside the gene matches. There are 16 residues in the CDR3. The CDR3 region is CASNTGLAASTGELFF. The CDR3 bases are TGTGCCAGCAACACGGGACTAGCGGCTTCTACCGGGGAGCTGTTTTTT.

A remark on this clonotype: This could be a read error, since a much larger clone is one nucleotide away. This chain joins TRBV20-1 and TRBJ1-6; D possibly corresponds to TRBD1 (6 bases). CDR3 length: 15 residues. The germline gives CDR1 DFQATT, CDR2 SNEGSKA (reference sequence). The CDR3 region is CSARERNRDNSPLRF. In DNA, the CDR3 is TGCAGTGCTAGAGAACGGAACAGGGACAATTCACCCCTCCGCTTT.

Turning to this clonotype: The junction departs from the called germline gene at one end, perhaps through a read error. The chain has TRBV20-1 and TRBJ2-1; perhaps TRBD2 as D (5 bases). There are 14 residues in the CDR3. The germline V gene encodes CDR1 DFQATT and CDR2 SNEGSKA (reference sequence). The CDR3 region has the DNA TGTACTGAGGGCGGAGCTTTAGAGGACAATGAGCAGTTCTTC. The encoded protein is CTEGGALEDNEQFF.

The chain links TRBV29-1 to TRBJ1-1, with 7 bases that match TRBD1. Per germline, CDR1 SQVTM and CDR2 ANQGSEA. The CDR3 spans 13 residues. With V trimmed by 7 bases and J by 4 bases, 9 bases remained unmatched. This CDR3 is CSARDRAATEAFF. The CDR3 coding sequence is TGCAGCGCTCGGGACAGAGCGGCCACTGAAGCTTTCTTT.

In this sample, this clonotype turned up many times. The chain uses TRBV6-5 and TRBJ2-7; 8 positions agree with TRBD1. In germline, CDR1 is MNHEY, CDR2 SVGAGI. The V gene end was trimmed by 4 bases and the J gene end by 6 bases; junction bases not matched to a gene: 14. The CDR3 has 16 amino acids. The CDR3 sequence: CASSSPHGRGLSEQYF. The CDR3 DNA follows: TGTGCCAGCAGTTCCCCCCACGGCAGGGGGCTAAGCGAGCAGTACTTC.

The chain joins TRBV12-5 to TRBJ1-2; the match to TRBD1 covers 7 bases. The CDR3 contains 18 residues. Per the germline V gene, CDR1 is LGHNT and CDR2 is FRNRAP. Unmatched junction bases numbered 17, after V lost 0 bases and J lost 7 bases. CDR3 sequence (DNA): TGTGCTAGTGGTTTGGTACACGGAGGGGGCTCGTATGGCTGTGGCTACACCTTC. It specifies CASGLVHGGGSYGCGYTF.

Remarks on this clonotype: One junction end disagrees with the germline gene, perhaps due to a read error. In DNA form, the CDR3 reads TGTGCCAGCAGTGCATTCCAGGGTGGCGATTCACCCCTCCACTTT. Translated, it gives CASSAFQGGDSPLHF. This chain uses TRBV10-2 with TRBJ1-6, with D possibly matching TRBD1 (5 bases). The CDR3 runs 15 residues. The V gene's germline CDR1 is WSHSY and CDR2 SAAADI.

Of note for this clonotype: This could be a read error, since a much larger clone is one nucleotide away. The rearrangement links TRBV12-3 or TRBV12-4 to TRBJ1-6; TRBD1 agrees at 7 bases. The CDR3 is 19 residues long. With V trimmed by 3 bases and J by 10 bases, 21 bases remained unmatched. CDR3 sequence reads: CASSFQGSTDTGEGSPLHF. In nucleotides, the CDR3 is TGTGCCAGCAGTTTTCAAGGCTCGACCGACACAGGGGAAGGGTCACCCCTCCACTTT.

This chain connects TRBV12-3 or TRBV12-4 to TRBJ2-4; D perhaps matches TRBD2 (6 bases). There are 13 residues in the CDR3. V lost 7 bases and J 6 bases, leaving 13 bases between the germline ends. The CDR3 DNA follows: TGTGCCAGCAATGCTAGCGAGAGAAACATTCAGTACTTC. Amino acid sequence: CASNASERNIQYF.

As to this clonotype: At one boundary the junction diverges from the germline segment, which might be a read error. V gene TRBV5-4 combines with J gene TRBJ1-1; D is undetermined. The CDR3 loop spans 13 amino acids. The germline CDR1 and CDR2 sequences are SGHNT and YYREEE (reference sequence). CDR3 loop: CATSGEGGAEAFF. CDR3 DNA: TGTGCCACCAGCGGGGAGGGAGGAGCTGAAGCTTTCTTT.

The V and J genes are TRBV11-3 and TRBJ2-3; D is undetermined. The germline V gene has CDR1 SGHNT and CDR2 YENEEA. The ends were cut back, 7 bases at V and 0 bases at J, with 14 bases in the middle. This CDR3 has 15 residues. CDR3 protein: CASIFYGISTDTQYF. CDR3 nucleotide sequence: TGTGCCAGCATCTTTTACGGAATAAGCACAGATACGCAGTATTTT.